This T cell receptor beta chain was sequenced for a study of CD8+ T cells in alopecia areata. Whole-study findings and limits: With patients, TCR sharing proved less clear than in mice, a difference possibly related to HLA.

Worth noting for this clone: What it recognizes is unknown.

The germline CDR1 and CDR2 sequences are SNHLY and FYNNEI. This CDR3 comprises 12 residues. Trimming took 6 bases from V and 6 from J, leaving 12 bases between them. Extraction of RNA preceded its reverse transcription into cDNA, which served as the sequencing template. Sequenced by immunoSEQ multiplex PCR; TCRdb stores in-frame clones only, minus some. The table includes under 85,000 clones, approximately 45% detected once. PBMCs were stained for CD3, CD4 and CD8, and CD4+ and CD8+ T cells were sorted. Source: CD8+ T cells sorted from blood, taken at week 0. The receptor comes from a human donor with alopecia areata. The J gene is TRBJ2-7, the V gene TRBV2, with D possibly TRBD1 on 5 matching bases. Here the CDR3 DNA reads TGTGCCAGCAGGCAAACAGGCCCCGAGCAGTACTTC. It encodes CASRQTGPEQYF.